This T cell receptor (beta chain) was observed in a study of blood T cell repertoires in COVID-19. In the study overall: The United States, Italy and Spain supplied acute and convalescent COVID-19 samples. PBMCs, B-cell-depleted T cells, or T cells were the source of the cDNA or gDNA that made up the material.

Authors' analysis steps: From reference gene primer amplification, estimates of nucleated cell counts were derived. Sequenced by immunoSEQ multiplex PCR; TCRdb stores in-frame clones only, minus some. V and J calls and clone size are as listed in that table; D and trimming were resolved from the DNA. The data show about 99,000 clones, around nine tenths seen once. The germline gives CDR1 ENHRY, CDR2 SYGVKD. J gave up 7 bases and V 5 bases, and 13 bases lay outside the gene matches. The CDR3 is 16 amino acids. The sample consisted of peripheral blood. The chain is built from TRBV10-3 and TRBJ1-2; TRBD1 agrees at 10 bases. This TCR was sampled from a man between 45 and 60 years old in a cohort sampled during active COVID-19. The CDR3, as DNA: TGTGCCATCAGTCCCGGGACAGGGGTTATCCCCGGTGGCTACACCTTC. Translated: CAISPGTGVIPGGYTF.